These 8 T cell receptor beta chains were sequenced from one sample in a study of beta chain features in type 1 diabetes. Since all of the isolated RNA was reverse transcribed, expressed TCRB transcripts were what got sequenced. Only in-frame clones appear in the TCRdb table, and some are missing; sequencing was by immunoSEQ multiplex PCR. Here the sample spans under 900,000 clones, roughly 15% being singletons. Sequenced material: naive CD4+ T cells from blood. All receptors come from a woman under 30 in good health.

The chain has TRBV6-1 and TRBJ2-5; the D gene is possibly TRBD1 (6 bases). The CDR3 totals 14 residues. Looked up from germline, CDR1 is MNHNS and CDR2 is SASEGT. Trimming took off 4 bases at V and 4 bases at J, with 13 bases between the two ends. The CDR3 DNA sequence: TGTGCCAGCAGTGCCCGGACAGCTCCAGAGACCCAGTACTTC. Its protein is CASSARTAPETQYF.

The CDR3 protein is CASSRTEGYTF. The DNA of the CDR3 is TGTGCCAGCAGCCGGACGGAAGGCTACACCTTC. The chain is built from TRBV28 and TRBJ1-2; D uncertain. Trimming left V 6 bases short and J 8 bases short, with 10 bases between. Germline V gene sequence: CDR1 MDHEN, CDR2 SYDVKM. This CDR3 has 11 amino acids.

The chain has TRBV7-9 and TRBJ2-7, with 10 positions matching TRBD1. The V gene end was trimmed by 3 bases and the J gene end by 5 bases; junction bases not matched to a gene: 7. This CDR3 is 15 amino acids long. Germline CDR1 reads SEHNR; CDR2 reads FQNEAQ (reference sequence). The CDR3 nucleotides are TGTGCCAGCAGCTTGTCCGGGACAGGGGTCGACGAGCAGTACTTC. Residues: CASSLSGTGVDEQYF.

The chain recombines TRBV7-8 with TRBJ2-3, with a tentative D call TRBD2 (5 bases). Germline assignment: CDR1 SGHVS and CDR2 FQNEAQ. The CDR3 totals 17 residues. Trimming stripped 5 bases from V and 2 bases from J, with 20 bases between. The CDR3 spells CASSPALFKRNTDTQYF. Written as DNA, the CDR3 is TGTGCCAGCAGCCCAGCACTCTTTAAGCGGAACACAGATACGCAGTATTTT.

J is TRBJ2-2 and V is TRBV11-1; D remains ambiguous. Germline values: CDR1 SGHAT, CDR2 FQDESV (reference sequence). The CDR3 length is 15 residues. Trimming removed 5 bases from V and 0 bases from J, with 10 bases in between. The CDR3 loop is CASSPWTANTGELFF. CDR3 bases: TGTGCCAGCAGCCCGTGGACGGCGAACACCGGGGAGCTGTTTTTT. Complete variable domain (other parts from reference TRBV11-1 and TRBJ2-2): EAEVAQSPRYKITEKSQAVAFWCDPISGHATLYWYRQILGQGPELLVQFQDESVVDDSQLPKDRFSAERLKGVDSTLKIQPAELGDSAMYLCASSPWTANTGELFFGEGSRLTVL.

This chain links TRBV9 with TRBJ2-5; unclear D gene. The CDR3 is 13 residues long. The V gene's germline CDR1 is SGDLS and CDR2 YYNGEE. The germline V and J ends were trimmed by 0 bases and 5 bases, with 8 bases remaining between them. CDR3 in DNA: TGTGCCAGCAGCGTAGCTTCCCCGGAGACCCAGTACTTC. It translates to CASSVASPETQYF.

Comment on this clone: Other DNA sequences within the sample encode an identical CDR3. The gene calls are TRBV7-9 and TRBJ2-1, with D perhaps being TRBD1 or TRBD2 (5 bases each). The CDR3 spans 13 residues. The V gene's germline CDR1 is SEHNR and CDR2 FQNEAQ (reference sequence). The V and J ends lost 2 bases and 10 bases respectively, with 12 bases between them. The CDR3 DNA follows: TGTGCCAGCAGCTTATCCGGGGCAGGGGAGCAGTTCTTC. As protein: CASSLSGAGEQFF.

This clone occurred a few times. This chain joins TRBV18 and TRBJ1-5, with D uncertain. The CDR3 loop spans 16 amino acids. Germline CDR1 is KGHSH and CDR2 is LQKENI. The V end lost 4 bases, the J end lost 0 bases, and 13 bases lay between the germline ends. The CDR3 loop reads CASSLGLSGSNQPQHF. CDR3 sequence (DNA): TGTGCCAGCTCACTGGGTCTTAGTGGTAGCAATCAGCCCCAGCATTTT.